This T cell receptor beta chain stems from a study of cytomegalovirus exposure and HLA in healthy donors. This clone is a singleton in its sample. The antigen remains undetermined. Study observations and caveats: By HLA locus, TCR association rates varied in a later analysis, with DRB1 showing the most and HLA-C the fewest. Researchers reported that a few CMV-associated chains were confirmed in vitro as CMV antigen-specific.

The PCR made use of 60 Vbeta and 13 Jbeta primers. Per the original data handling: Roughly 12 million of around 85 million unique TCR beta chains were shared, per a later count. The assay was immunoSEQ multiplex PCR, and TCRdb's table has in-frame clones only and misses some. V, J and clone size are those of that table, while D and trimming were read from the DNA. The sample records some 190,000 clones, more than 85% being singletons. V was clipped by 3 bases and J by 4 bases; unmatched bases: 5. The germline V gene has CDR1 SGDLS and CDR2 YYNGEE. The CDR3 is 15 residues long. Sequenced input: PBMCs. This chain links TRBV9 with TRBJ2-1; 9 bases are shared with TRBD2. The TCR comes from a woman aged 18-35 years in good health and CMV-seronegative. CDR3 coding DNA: TGTGCCAGCAGCGCTAGCGGGGTTTTATACAATGAGCAGTTCTTC. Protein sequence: CASSASGVLYNEQFF.